This entry features one TCR beta chain sequence. Its antigen is not identified. The data were taken from a study of T cell responses to AZD1222 COVID-19 vaccine. Turning to the study itself: Second-dose timings of about 4 or about 12 weeks were pooled.

The data were produced by immunoSEQ multiplex PCR, yet TCRdb's version contains in-frame clones alone and is incomplete. Found here are approximately 110,000 clones, over 85% of them singletons; the top ten hold around 4.5%. Study results and caveats: Among AZD1222 vaccinees, only 5 to 7 were seropositive at baseline.

The sequencing here drew on peripheral blood, taken on day 0 of AZD1222 vaccination. This TCR came from an adult in good health.

CDR3 nucleotides: TGTGCCAGCAGTTCGACAGGGGAAGACGAGCAGTACTTC. This gives the protein CASSSTGEDEQYF. This chain joins TRBV12-3 or TRBV12-4 and TRBJ2-7; 8 bases are shared with TRBD1. J gave up 5 bases and V 4 bases, and 4 bases lay outside the gene matches. The CDR3 has 13 residues.